This entry lists 14 T cell receptor beta chains sequenced from one sample in a study of blood T cells in healthy people across ages. PCR was performed a second time for about 7 to 11 cycles using a sample-barcoded 5' primer and a J-beta primer mix. TCRdb redid the calling of the 5' RACE reads with MiXCR, one entry per CDR3 protein. The profile covers about 650,000 distinct CDR3 sequences, with 32% appearing a single time and over 15% taken by the ten largest. The material sequenced was blood. The origin of the receptors is a woman of 80 years or more in good health.

This clonotype was recorded many times. This chain joins TRBV20-1 and TRBJ2-3; tentatively, D is TRBD1 (6 bases). Germline CDR1 reads DFQATT; CDR2 reads SNEGSKA (reference sequence). V lost 7 bases and J 2 bases, leaving 10 bases between the germline ends. The CDR3 is 12 residues long. In nucleotides, the CDR3 is TGCAGTGTCGGGACACACACAGATACGCAGTATTTT. Translating gives CSVGTHTDTQYF.

J is TRBJ2-7 and V is TRBV7-9; TRBD2 agrees at 7 bases. The J call is doubtful: the DNA matches TRBJ2-5 better. Germline-derived CDR1 and CDR2 are SEHNR and FQNEAQ (reference sequence). There are 13 residues in the CDR3. The CDR3 sequence: CASSSVREVTQYF. For the CDR3, the DNA is TGTGCCAGCAGCTCGGTCCGGGAGGTGACCCAGTACTTC.

This clonotype was observed many times. The CDR3 here is CASSLAGDEQFF. Written as DNA, the CDR3 is TGCGCCAGCAGCTTGGCGGGGGACGAGCAGTTCTTC. The V and J genes are TRBV5-1 and TRBJ2-1; possibly TRBD2 for D (6 bases). Germline CDR1 SGHRS, CDR2 YFSETQ. There are 12 residues in the CDR3. Trimming cost V 0 bases and J 10 bases, with 8 bases left between them.

This chain links TRBV9 with TRBJ2-5; D is possibly TRBD2 (5 bases). Germline values: CDR1 SGDLS, CDR2 YYNGEE. This CDR3 is built from 14 residues. Trimming left V 3 bases short and J 1 base short, with 10 bases between. CDR3 amino acids: CASSGAGIQETQYF. The CDR3 DNA follows: TGTGCCAGCAGCGGGGCCGGGATCCAAGAGACCCAGTACTTC.

This clonotype was detected ten times or more. The CDR3 bases are TGTGCCAGCAGCTCCCCGGACAGGGGGATTGAGACCCAGTACTTC. Translated: CASSSPDRGIETQYF. The chain carries TRBV7-9 and TRBJ2-5; 10 nucleotides line up with TRBD1. The CDR3 totals 15 residues. The ends lost 4 bases at V and 5 bases at J; junction bases unmatched: 7. CDR1 SEHNR and CDR2 FQNEAQ come from the germline V gene (reference sequence).

This clonotype came up many times. This chain uses TRBV5-1 with TRBJ2-7, with D unresolved. The CDR3 is 11 amino acids. Germline V gives CDR1 SGHRS, CDR2 YFSETQ. Trimming took 2 bases from V and 7 from J, leaving 7 bases between them. The CDR3 DNA is TGCGCCAGCAGCTTCGGTCCAGAGCAGTACTTC. This gives the protein CASSFGPEQYF.

This clonotype has only a few counts. The rearrangement links TRBV30 to TRBJ1-2; D possibly corresponds to TRBD1 (5 bases). The germline gives CDR1 GTSNPN, CDR2 SVGIG (reference sequence). The CDR3 contains 16 residues. Trimming pared 2 bases from V and 5 bases from J, leaving 21 bases between. The CDR3 loop is CAWSQPLPGVDYGYTF. CDR3 nucleotide sequence: TGTGCCTGGAGTCAACCCCTCCCGGGGGTAGATTATGGCTACACCTTC.

This clonotype was found many times. V and J are TRBV6-1 and TRBJ2-3, with 8 bases fitting TRBD2. CDR1 MNHNS and CDR2 SASEGT come from the germline V gene. This CDR3 region has 17 residues. J was trimmed by 3 bases and V by 1 base; bases with no gene match: 9. The CDR3 protein is CASSEELVAGLTDTQYF. CDR3 nucleotides: TGTGCCAGCAGTGAAGAGTTGGTAGCGGGGTTGACAGATACGCAGTATTTT.

This clonotype was recorded many times. The V call is TRBV9, the J call TRBJ2-3, with D unresolved. The ends were cut back, 3 bases at V and 4 bases at J, with 12 bases in the middle. The germline gives CDR1 SGDLS, CDR2 YYNGEE. The CDR3 has 14 amino acids. In DNA form, the CDR3 reads TGTGCCAGCAGCGCCAACGTCTTGGCAGATACGCAGTATTTT. Its translation is CASSANVLADTQYF.

This clonotype has at least ten counts. The chain carries TRBV6-1 and TRBJ2-7; D is perhaps TRBD1 (8 bases). The CDR3 has 13 amino acids. The V end was cut by 9 bases, the J end by 6 bases, with 18 bases between. Germline CDR1 MNHNS, CDR2 SASEGT. CDR3 sequence (DNA): TGTGCCAGTGCGGACAGGGAGGGGTTCGAGCAGTACTTC. Its protein is CASADREGFEQYF.

The table lists this clonotype with many counts. This chain connects TRBV7-9 to TRBJ2-4, with D possibly TRBD1 on 6 matching bases. The V end was cut by 5 bases, the J end by 4 bases, with 27 bases between. Looked up from germline, CDR1 is SEHNR and CDR2 is FQNEAQ (reference sequence). The CDR3 has 19 amino acids. CDR3 DNA: TGTGCCAGCAGCGAAGCCGTCGGAGGTGGGAACAGGGCGAAAAACATTCAGTACTTC. This sequence encodes CASSEAVGGGNRAKNIQYF.

This chain connects TRBV9 to TRBJ1-6; D is uncertain. CDR3 length equals 15 residues. The germline V and J ends were trimmed by 4 bases and 4 bases, with 12 bases remaining between them. The germline V gene encodes CDR1 SGDLS and CDR2 YYNGEE. CDR3 in amino acids: CASSLALSYNSPLHF. CDR3 bases: TGTGCCAGCAGCTTAGCTCTTTCTTATAATTCACCCCTCCACTTT.

The chain links TRBV5-5 to TRBJ1-1; 7 nucleotides align to TRBD1. Germline CDR1 and CDR2: SGHKS and YYEKEE (reference sequence). The V gene end was trimmed by 0 bases and the J gene end by 0 bases; junction bases not matched to a gene: 5. The CDR3 is made up of 16 amino acids. The CDR3 region has the DNA TGTGCCAGCAGCTTGGAAGGGGACAGCATGAACACTGAAGCTTTCTTT. Its translation: CASSLEGDSMNTEAFF. Combining the CDR3 with reference TRBV5-5 and TRBJ1-1 gives the whole variable domain DAGVTQSPTHLIKTRGQQVTLRCSPISGHKSVSWYQQVLGQGPQFIFQYYEKEERGRGNFPDRFSARQFPNYSSELNVNALLLGDSALYLCASSLEGDSMNTEAFFGQGTRLTVV.

The table lists this clonotype with many counts. This chain connects TRBV12-3 or TRBV12-4 to TRBJ2-1, with TRBD2 matching over 14 bases. The V segment lost 6 bases and the J segment 12 bases; nucleotides outside the gene matches: 13. This CDR3 contains 16 residues. The CDR3 DNA reads as TGTGCCAGCAGCCAGGGGGGACTAGCGGGGGTGGAAGGGCAGTTCTTC. Translated: CASSQGGLAGVEGQFF.